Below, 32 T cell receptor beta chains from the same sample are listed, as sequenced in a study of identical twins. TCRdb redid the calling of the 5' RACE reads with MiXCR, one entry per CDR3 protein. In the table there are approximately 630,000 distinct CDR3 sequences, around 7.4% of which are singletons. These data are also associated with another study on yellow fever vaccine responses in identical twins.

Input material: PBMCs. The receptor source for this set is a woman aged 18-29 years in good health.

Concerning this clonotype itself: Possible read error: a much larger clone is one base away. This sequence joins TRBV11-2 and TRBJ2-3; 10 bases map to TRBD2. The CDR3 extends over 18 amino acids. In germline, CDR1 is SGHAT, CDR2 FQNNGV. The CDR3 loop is CDSSLWSAGGASTDTQYF. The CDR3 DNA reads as TGTGACAGCAGCTTATGGTCAGCGGGGGGGGCTAGCACAGATACGCAGTATTTT.

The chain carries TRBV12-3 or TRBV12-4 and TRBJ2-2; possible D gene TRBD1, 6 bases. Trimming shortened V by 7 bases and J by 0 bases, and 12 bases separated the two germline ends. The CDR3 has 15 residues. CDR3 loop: CASTRQASNTGELFF. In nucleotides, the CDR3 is TGTGCCAGCACCCGACAGGCCTCGAACACCGGGGAGCTGTTTTTT.

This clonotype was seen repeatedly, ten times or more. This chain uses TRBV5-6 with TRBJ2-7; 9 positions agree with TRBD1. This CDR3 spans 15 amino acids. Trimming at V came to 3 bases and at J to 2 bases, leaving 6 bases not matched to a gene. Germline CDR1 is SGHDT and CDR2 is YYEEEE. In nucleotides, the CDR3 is TGTGCCAGCAGCTCCCGGGACAGGGACACCTACGAGCAGTACGTC. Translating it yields CASSSRDRDTYEQYV.

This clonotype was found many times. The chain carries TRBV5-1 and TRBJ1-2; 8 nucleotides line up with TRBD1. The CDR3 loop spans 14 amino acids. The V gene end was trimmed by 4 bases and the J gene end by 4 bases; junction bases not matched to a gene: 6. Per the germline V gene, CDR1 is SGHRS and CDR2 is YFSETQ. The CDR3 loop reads CASSPGQGSYGYTF. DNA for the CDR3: TGCGCCAGCAGCCCCGGACAGGGAAGCTATGGCTACACCTTC.

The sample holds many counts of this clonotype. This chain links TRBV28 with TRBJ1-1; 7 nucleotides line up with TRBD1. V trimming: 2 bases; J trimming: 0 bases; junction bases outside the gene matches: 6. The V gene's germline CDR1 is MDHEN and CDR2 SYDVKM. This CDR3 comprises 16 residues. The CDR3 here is CASSLAGRGMNTEAFF. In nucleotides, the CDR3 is TGTGCCAGCAGTTTAGCGGGCAGGGGGATGAACACTGAAGCTTTCTTT.

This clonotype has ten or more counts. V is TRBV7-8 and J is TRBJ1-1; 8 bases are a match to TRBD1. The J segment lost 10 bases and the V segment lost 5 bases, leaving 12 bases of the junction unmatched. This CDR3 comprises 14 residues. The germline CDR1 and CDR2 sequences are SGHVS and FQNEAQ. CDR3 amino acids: CASSRQGTTLIAFF. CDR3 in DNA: TGTGCCAGCAGCCGACAGGGGACAACACTGATAGCTTTCTTT.

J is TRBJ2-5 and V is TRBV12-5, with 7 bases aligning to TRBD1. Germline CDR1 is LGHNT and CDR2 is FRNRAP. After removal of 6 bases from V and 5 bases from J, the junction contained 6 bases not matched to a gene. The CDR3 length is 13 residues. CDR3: CASGQGTVETQYF. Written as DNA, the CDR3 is TGTGCTAGTGGACAAGGGACAGTGGAGACCCAGTACTTC.

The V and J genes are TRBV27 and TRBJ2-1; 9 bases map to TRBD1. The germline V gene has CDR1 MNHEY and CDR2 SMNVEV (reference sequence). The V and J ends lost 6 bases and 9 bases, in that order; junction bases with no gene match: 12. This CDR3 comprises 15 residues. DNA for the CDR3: TGTGCCAGCAGGCCCGAGGGACAGGGTGTTACTGAGCAGTTCTTC. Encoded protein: CASRPEGQGVTEQFF.

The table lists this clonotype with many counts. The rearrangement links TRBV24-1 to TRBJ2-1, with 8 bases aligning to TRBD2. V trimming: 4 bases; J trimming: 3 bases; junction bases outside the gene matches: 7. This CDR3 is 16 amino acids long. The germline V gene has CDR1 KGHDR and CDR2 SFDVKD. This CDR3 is CATSENSGKDYNEQFF. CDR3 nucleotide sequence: TGTGCCACCAGTGAGAATAGCGGGAAGGACTACAATGAGCAGTTCTTC.

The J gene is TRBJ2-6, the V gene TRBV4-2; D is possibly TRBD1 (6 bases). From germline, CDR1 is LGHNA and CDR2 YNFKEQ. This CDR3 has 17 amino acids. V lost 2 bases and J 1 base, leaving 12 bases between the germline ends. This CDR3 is CASSQRGTPSGANVLTF. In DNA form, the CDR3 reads TGTGCCAGCAGCCAAAGAGGGACACCTTCTGGGGCCAACGTCCTGACTTTC.

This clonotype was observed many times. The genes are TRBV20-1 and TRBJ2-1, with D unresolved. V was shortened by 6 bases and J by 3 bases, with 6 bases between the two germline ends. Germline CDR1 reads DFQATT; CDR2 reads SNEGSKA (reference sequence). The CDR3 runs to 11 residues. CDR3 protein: CSALSYNEQFF. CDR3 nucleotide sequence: TGCAGTGCCCTTAGCTACAATGAGCAGTTCTTC.

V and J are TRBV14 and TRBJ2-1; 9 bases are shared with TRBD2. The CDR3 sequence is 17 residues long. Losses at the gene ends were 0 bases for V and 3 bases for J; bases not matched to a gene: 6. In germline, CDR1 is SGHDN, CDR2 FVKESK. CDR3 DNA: TGTGCCAGCAGCCAAGATTCGTCGACTAGCGGCTACAATGAGCAGTTCTTC. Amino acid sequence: CASSQDSSTSGYNEQFF.

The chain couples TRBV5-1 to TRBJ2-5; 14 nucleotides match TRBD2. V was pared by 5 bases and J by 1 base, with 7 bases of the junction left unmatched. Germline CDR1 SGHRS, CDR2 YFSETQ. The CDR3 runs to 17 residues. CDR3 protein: CASRGGLAGASQETQYF. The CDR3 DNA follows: TGCGCCAGCAGGGGGGGACTAGCGGGGGCGAGCCAAGAGACCCAGTACTTC.

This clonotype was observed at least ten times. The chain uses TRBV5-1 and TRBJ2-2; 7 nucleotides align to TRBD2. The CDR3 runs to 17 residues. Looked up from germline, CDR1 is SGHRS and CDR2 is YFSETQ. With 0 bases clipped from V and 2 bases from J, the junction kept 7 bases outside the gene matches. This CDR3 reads CASSLAWRGGNTGELFF. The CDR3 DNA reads TGCGCCAGCAGCTTGGCCTGGCGCGGGGGTAACACCGGGGAGCTGTTTTTT. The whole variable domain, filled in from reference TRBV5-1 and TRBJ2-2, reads KAGVTQTPRYLIKTRGQQVTLSCSPISGHRSVSWYQQTPGQGLQFLFEYFSETQRNKGNFPGRFSGRQFSNSRSEMNVSTLELGDSALYLCASSLAWRGGNTGELFFGEGSRLTVL.

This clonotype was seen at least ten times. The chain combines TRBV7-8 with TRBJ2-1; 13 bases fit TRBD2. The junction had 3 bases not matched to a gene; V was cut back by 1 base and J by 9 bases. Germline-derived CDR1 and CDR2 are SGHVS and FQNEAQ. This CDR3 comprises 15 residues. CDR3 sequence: CASSLGLAGGSEQFF. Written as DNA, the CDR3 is TGTGCCAGCAGCTTAGGACTAGCGGGAGGAAGTGAGCAGTTCTTC.

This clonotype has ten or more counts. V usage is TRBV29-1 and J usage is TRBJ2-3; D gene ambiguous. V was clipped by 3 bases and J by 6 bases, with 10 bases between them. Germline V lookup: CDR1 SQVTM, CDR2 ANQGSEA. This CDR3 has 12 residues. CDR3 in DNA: TGCAGCGTTGAGACGGAGTCGGATACGCAGTATTTT. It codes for CSVETESDTQYF.

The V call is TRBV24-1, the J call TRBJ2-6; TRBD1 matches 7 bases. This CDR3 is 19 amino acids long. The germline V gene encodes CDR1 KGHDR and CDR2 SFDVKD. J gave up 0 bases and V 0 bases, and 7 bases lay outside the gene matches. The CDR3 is CATSDLQGDGTSGANVLTF. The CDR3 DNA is TGTGCCACCAGTGATTTGCAGGGGGACGGTACCTCTGGGGCCAACGTCCTGACTTTC.

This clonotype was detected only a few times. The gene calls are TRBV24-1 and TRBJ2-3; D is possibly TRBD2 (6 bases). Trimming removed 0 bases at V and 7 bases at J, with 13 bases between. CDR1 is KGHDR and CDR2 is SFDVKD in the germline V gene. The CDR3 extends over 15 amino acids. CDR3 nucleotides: TGTGCCACCAGTGATTTGGGAGGGTCACGGAATACGCAGTATTTT. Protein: CATSDLGGSRNTQYF.

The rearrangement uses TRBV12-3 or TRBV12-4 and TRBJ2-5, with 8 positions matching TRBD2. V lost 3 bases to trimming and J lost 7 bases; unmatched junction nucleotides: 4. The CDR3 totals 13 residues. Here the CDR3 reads CASSFGGAGTQYF. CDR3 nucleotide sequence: TGTGCCAGCAGTTTCGGGGGGGCCGGGACCCAGTACTTC.

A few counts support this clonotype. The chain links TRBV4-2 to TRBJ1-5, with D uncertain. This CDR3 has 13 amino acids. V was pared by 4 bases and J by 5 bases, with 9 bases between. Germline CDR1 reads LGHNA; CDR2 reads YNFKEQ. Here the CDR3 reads CASSPSEDQPQHF. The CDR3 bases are TGTGCCAGCAGCCCCAGTGAGGATCAGCCCCAGCATTTT.

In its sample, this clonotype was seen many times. The CDR3 loop is CASRVTGTNTGELFF. The CDR3 region has the DNA TGTGCCAGCAGGGTGACAGGAACGAACACCGGGGAGCTGTTTTTT. V gene TRBV2 combines with J gene TRBJ2-2; a possible D gene is TRBD1 (6 bases). The V gene lost 6 bases and the J gene lost 0 bases, with 11 bases spanning the gap. Germline V CDR1 and CDR2: SNHLY, FYNNEI. This CDR3 is 15 amino acids long.

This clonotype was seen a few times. The CDR3 DNA follows: TGTGCCACCAGTGATGCTAGGACTGGCCAAGAGACCCAGTACTTC. Translated: CATSDARTGQETQYF. The chain combines TRBV24-1 with TRBJ2-5; D might be TRBD2 (5 bases). V lost 3 bases, J lost 1 base, and 11 bases lay in between. CDR1 and CDR2 (germline): KGHDR, SFDVKD. This CDR3 region has 15 residues.

The CDR3 is CASSLGGASQETQYF. The CDR3 DNA reads TGCGCCAGCAGCTTGGGGGGGGCGTCCCAAGAGACCCAGTACTTC. The chain combines TRBV5-1 with TRBJ2-5; D possibly matches TRBD1 or TRBD2 (6 bases each). V lost 0 bases to trimming and J lost 1 base, with 10 bases between them. Germline V gene sequence: CDR1 SGHRS, CDR2 YFSETQ. The CDR3 runs 15 residues.

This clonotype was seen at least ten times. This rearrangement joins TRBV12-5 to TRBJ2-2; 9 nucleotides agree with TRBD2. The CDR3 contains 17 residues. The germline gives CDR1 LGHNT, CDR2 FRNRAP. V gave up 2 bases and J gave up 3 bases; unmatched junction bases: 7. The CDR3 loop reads CASGLPTGTSYTGELFF. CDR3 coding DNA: TGTGCTAGTGGTTTGCCTACCGGGACTAGCTACACCGGGGAGCTGTTTTTT.

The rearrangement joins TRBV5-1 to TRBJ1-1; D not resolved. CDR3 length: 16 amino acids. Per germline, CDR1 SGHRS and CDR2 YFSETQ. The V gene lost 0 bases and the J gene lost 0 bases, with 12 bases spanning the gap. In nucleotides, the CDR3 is TGCGCCAGCAGCTTGGCCGGGTCGACGGTGAACACTGAAGCTTTCTTT. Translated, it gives CASSLAGSTVNTEAFF.

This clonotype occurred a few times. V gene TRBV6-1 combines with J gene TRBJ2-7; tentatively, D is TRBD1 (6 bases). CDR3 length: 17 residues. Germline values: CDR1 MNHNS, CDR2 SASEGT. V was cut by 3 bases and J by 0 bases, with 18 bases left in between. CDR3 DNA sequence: TGTGCCAGCAGTGACCCCCCCGACAGGCTGATCTCCTACGAGCAGTACTTC. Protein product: CASSDPPDRLISYEQYF.

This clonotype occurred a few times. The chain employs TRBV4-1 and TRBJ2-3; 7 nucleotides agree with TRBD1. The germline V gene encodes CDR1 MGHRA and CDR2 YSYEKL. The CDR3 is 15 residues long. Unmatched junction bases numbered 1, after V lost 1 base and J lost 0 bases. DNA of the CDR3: TGCGCCAGCAGCCAAGCGGGACAGAGCACAGATACGCAGTATTTT. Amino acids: CASSQAGQSTDTQYF.

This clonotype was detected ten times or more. The CDR3 DNA follows: TGTGCCAGCATCTCACCGACTAGCGGATACAATGAGCAGTTCTTC. Translating gives CASISPTSGYNEQFF. J is TRBJ2-1 and V is TRBV12-3 or TRBV12-4; TRBD2 matches at 9 bases. This CDR3 comprises 15 residues. J gave up 4 bases and V 7 bases, and 8 bases lay outside the gene matches.

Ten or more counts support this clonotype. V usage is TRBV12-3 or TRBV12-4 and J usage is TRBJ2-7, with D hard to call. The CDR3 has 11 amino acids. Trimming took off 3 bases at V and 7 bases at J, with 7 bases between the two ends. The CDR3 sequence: CASSFGDEQYF. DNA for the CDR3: TGTGCCAGCAGTTTTGGGGATGAGCAGTACTTC.

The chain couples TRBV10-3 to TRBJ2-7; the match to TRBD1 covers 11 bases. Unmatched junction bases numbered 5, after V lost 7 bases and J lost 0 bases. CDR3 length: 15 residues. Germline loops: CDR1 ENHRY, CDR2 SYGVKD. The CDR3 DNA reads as TGTGCCATCACCAGGACAGGGGGCACCTCCTACGAGCAGTACGTC. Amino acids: CAITRTGGTSYEQYV.

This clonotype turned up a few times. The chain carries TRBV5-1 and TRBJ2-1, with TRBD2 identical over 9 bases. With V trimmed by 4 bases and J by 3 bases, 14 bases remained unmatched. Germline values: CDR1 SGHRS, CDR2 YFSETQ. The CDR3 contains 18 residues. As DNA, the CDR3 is TGCGCCAGCAGCCTCCCTCCCGGGACTAGCAGACTCTACAATGAGCAGTTCTTC. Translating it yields CASSLPPGTSRLYNEQFF.

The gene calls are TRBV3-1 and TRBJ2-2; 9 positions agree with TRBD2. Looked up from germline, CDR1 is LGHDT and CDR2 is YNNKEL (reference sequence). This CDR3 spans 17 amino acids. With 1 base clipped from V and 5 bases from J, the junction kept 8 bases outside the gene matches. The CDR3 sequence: CASSQGVSGSGTGELFF. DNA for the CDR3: TGTGCCAGCAGCCAAGGCGTTAGCGGGAGTGGAACCGGGGAGCTGTTTTTT.